The clone carrying this T cell receptor (beta chain) was picked up a small number of times. Its cognate antigen is unknown. Patients having uncontrolled infection, another autoimmune disease, pregnancy or lactation were not included. Diagnostic assessment was based on clinical symptoms, serum thyroxine and TRAb, thyroid ultrasound and orbital computed tomography. This sample is part of a study of T cells in Graves' hyperthyroidism and ophthalmopathy. Study conclusions and caveats: Most clonotypes expanded in thyroid above 0.001 were likewise present in blood. By a 13 V-J model, ophthalmopathy was set apart from stable hyperthyroidism.

TCR beta CDR3 regions were amplified from RNA transcripts. HTBI primers were employed in a first-round RT-PCR of the TCR CDR3. TCRdb independently ran MiXCR on the multiplex PCR reads; one entry per CDR3 protein. This sample carries about 510,000 distinct CDR3 sequences, about 45% of them seen once, and the ten largest clones take 35% to 50%. The CDR3 totals 16 residues. Trimming cost V 0 bases and J 4 bases, with 13 bases left between them. Looked up from germline, CDR1 is MDHEN and CDR2 is SYDVKM. This receptor was obtained from an adult woman with Graves' disease, either hyperthyroidism or ophthalmopathy (not recorded which). The chain has TRBV28 and TRBJ1-5; D perhaps matches TRBD1 (5 bases). Sample: peripheral blood or thyroid tissue (not recorded which). The CDR3: CASSLWRGPRNQPQHF. CDR3 coding DNA: TGTGCCAGCAGTTTATGGAGGGGTCCCCGTAATCAGCCCCAGCATTTT.